The 3 T cell receptor beta chains given below trace back to one sample, sequenced in a study of tissue T cells after allogeneic stem cell transplantation. Profiled with immunoSEQ multiplex PCR; TCRdb holds only in-frame clones, not every one. The sample has 20,000 to 30,000 clones, less than 75% seen once. Specimen: tissue from the ileum, collected at autopsy. These receptors originate from an older female donor with lung cancer.

The J gene is TRBJ1-2, the V gene TRBV30; unclear D gene. CDR1 is GTSNPN and CDR2 is SVGIG in the germline V gene (reference sequence). The CDR3 has 12 amino acids. Trimming cost V 4 bases and J 11 bases, with 17 bases left between them. CDR3 amino acids: CAWTKLKRVYTF. Written as DNA, the CDR3 is TGTGCCTGGACCAAACTCAAAAGGGTGTACACCTTC.

J is TRBJ2-7 and V is TRBV11-3, with a weak D call TRBD2 (6 bases). V lost 4 bases and J lost 6, with 19 bases in between. CDR1 and CDR2 from the germline V gene are SGHNT and YENEEA. This CDR3 region has 15 residues. The CDR3 loop is CASSSNPGVGGEQYF. The CDR3 nucleotides are TGTGCCAGCAGCTCCAATCCGGGGGTCGGAGGCGAGCAGTACTTC.

V gene TRBV20-1 combines with J gene TRBJ1-2, with D perhaps TRBD1 (5 bases). Trimming removed 3 bases at V and 8 bases at J, with 19 bases between. Germline V gene lookup returns CDR1 DFQATT and CDR2 SNEGSKA (reference sequence). This CDR3 spans 14 amino acids. CDR3 in DNA: TGCAGTGCTAGTGGACCCTTACGAGGGGAAGGCTACACCTTC. Translation: CSASGPLRGEGYTF.